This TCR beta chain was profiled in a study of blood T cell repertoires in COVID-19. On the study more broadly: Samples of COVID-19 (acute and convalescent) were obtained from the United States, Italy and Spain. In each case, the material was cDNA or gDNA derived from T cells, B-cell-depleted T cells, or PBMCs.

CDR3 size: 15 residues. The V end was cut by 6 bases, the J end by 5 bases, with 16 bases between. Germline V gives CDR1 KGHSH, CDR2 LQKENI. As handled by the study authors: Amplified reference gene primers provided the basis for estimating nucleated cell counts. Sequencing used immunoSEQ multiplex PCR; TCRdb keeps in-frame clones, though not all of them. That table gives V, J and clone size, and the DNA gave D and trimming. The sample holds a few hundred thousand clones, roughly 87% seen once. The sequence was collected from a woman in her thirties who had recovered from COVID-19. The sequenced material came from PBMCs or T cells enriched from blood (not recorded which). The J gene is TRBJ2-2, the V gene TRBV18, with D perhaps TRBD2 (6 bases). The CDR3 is CASSGGGTRTGELFF. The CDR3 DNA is TGTGCCAGCTCCGGAGGCGGGACGCGGACCGGGGAGCTGTTTTTT.